A selection of T cell receptor beta chains follows, all from one sample in a study of identical twins. TCRdb independently ran MiXCR on the 5' RACE reads; one entry per CDR3 protein. Of about 890,000 distinct CDR3 sequences detected, 9% to 15% appear once; the ten largest clones hold about 1.6%. This same sample was also part of a study on yellow fever vaccine responses in identical twins.

Sequenced sample: PBMCs. These receptors all come from a woman aged 18 to 35 in good health. Both conserved end residues are part of each CDR3. The D gene is left open where the match is weak. Rows may omit the clone size; those that give it use once, few, many or a size class.

j_call: TRBJ1-2; clone_size: few; d_call: -; v_call: TRBV12-3/TRBV12-4; cdr3_nt: TGTGCCAGCAGTTTTGATCAGGGTGTCAACTATGGCTACACCTTC; cdr3_aa: CASSFDQGVNYGYTF
j_call: TRBJ2-4; clone_size: few; d_call: -; v_call: TRBV20-1; cdr3_nt: TGCAGTGCCGGGAGAGACCTGAACATTCAGTACTTC; cdr3_aa: CSAGRDLNIQYF
j_call: TRBJ2-2; clone_size: many; d_call: -; v_call: TRBV29-1; cdr3_nt: TGCAGCGTTGTGGGCCTCAACACCGGGGAGCTGTTTTTT; cdr3_aa: CSVVGLNTGELFF
j_call: TRBJ2-1; clone_size: -; d_call: -; v_call: TRBV7-8; cdr3_nt: TGTGCCAGCAGCTTACGGTCGGCGGGGAGCTCCTACAATGAGCAGTTCTTC; cdr3_aa: CASSLRSAGSSYNEQFF
j_call: TRBJ1-1; clone_size: -; d_call: -; v_call: TRBV5-1; cdr3_nt: TGCGCCAGCAGGGGAGGGTCAGGACAAATGAACACTGAAGCTTTCTTT; cdr3_aa: CASRGGSGQMNTEAFF
j_call: TRBJ1-5; clone_size: few; d_call: -; v_call: TRBV6-1; cdr3_nt: TGTGCCAGCAGTCCCCCCCGGTCCGTGTCCCAGCCCCAGCATTTT; cdr3_aa: CASSPPRSVSQPQHF
j_call: TRBJ2-3; clone_size: -; d_call: -; v_call: TRBV10-3; cdr3_nt: TGTGCCATCAGTGATACGAGGAGCGGCCCGAAAGGAGATACGCAGTATTTT; cdr3_aa: CAISDTRSGPKGDTQYF
j_call: TRBJ2-3; clone_size: few; d_call: -; v_call: TRBV7-6; cdr3_nt: TGTGCCAGCAGCTTTGGGTCCTCTAGCACAGATACGCAGTATTTT; cdr3_aa: CASSFGSSSTDTQYF
j_call: TRBJ2-5; clone_size: -; d_call: TRBD2; v_call: TRBV10-3; cdr3_nt: TGTGCCATCAGTGAGTCCGGGACTAGCATGGGGACCCAGTACTTC; cdr3_aa: CAISESGTSMGTQYF
j_call: TRBJ2-7; clone_size: -; d_call: -; v_call: TRBV24-1; cdr3_nt: TGTGCCACCAGTGAAGCAGGGGACTACGAGCAGTACTTC; cdr3_aa: CATSEAGDYEQYF
j_call: TRBJ2-2; clone_size: few; d_call: -; v_call: TRBV7-9; cdr3_nt: TGTGCCAGCAGCTCCGGGCCCCGCCGGGCTGAGGAGCTGTTTTTT; cdr3_aa: CASSSGPRRAEELFF
j_call: TRBJ1-6; clone_size: -; d_call: -; v_call: TRBV20-1; cdr3_nt: TGCAGTGCTAGTGGGCAGATTAATTCACCCCTCCACTTT; cdr3_aa: CSASGQINSPLHF